This is a list of T cell receptor beta chains from one sample in a study of T cell responses to AZD1222 COVID-19 vaccine. Assay: immunoSEQ multiplex PCR; the TCRdb copy retains only in-frame clones and omits some. The sample carries about 53,000 clones, 70% to 85% recorded once. Sequenced here: peripheral blood, sampled on day 0 of AZD1222 vaccination. The receptors were gathered from an adult in good health. Each CDR3 is given without its conserved first and last residue. Fields, in order: CDR3 protein, J gene, CDR3 length, V gene.

cdr3_aa: ASSIYGTPKSYEQY
j_call: TRBJ2-7
cdr3_length: 14
v_call: TRBV19

cdr3_aa: ASRVFGPSVGTAGGYT
j_call: TRBJ1-2
cdr3_length: 16
v_call: TRBV27

cdr3_aa: ASSLIPKQGTYEQY
j_call: TRBJ2-7
cdr3_length: 14
v_call: TRBV11-3

cdr3_aa: ASSKGTEAF
j_call: TRBJ1-1
cdr3_length: 9
v_call: TRBV28

cdr3_aa: ASSAWTGPRGTGELF
j_call: TRBJ2-2
cdr3_length: 15
v_call: TRBV6-1

cdr3_aa: ASSLRGTGGGDTQY
j_call: TRBJ2-3
cdr3_length: 14
v_call: TRBV11-3

cdr3_aa: ASSFGSDYGYT
j_call: TRBJ1-2
cdr3_length: 11
v_call: TRBV11-1

cdr3_aa: ASSFRGSNSPLH
j_call: TRBJ1-6
cdr3_length: 12
v_call: TRBV27

cdr3_aa: ASSSRVGPYNEQF
j_call: TRBJ2-1
cdr3_length: 13
v_call: TRBV5-1

cdr3_aa: ASSPEGGGGSYNEQF
j_call: TRBJ2-1
cdr3_length: 15
v_call: TRBV9

cdr3_aa: ASSLDNEKLF
j_call: TRBJ1-4
cdr3_length: 10
v_call: TRBV5-1

cdr3_aa: ASSQDEGFDGYT
j_call: TRBJ1-2
cdr3_length: 12
v_call: TRBV4-3

cdr3_aa: AISESTGNSPLH
j_call: TRBJ1-6
cdr3_length: 12
v_call: TRBV10-3

cdr3_aa: ASSPTGGEVGKLF
j_call: TRBJ1-4
cdr3_length: 13
v_call: TRBV18

cdr3_aa: ASSLVAGGSGEQY
j_call: TRBJ2-7
cdr3_length: 13
v_call: TRBV5-1

cdr3_aa: ASGLDRNHFSSGNTIY
j_call: TRBJ1-3
cdr3_length: 16
v_call: TRBV11-2

cdr3_aa: ASSSRSEQF
j_call: TRBJ2-1
cdr3_length: 9
v_call: TRBV6-6

cdr3_aa: ASSPDNQETQY
j_call: TRBJ2-5
cdr3_length: 11
v_call: TRBV6-4

cdr3_aa: ASRIVRGRGYGYT
j_call: TRBJ1-2
cdr3_length: 13
v_call: TRBV28

cdr3_aa: ASLPVRGEHTGELF
j_call: TRBJ2-2
cdr3_length: 14
v_call: TRBV19

cdr3_aa: ATSSRLSDEQY
j_call: TRBJ2-7
cdr3_length: 11
v_call: TRBV24-1

cdr3_aa: ASSLGQGASYGYT
j_call: TRBJ1-2
cdr3_length: 13
v_call: TRBV5-8

cdr3_aa: ASSWGGGTSSYEQY
j_call: TRBJ2-7
cdr3_length: 14
v_call: TRBV7-2

cdr3_aa: ASSTRDSSYEQY
j_call: TRBJ2-7
cdr3_length: 12
v_call: TRBV11-3

cdr3_aa: ASSSRQGGGEKLF
j_call: TRBJ1-4
cdr3_length: 13
v_call: TRBV11-2

cdr3_aa: ASSVSGRYGETQY
j_call: TRBJ2-5
cdr3_length: 13
v_call: TRBV9

cdr3_aa: ASSQAVGRGVEQY
j_call: TRBJ2-7
cdr3_length: 13
v_call: TRBV3-1/TRBV3-2

cdr3_aa: AIRGSGSTGELF
j_call: TRBJ2-2
cdr3_length: 12
v_call: TRBV10-3

cdr3_aa: AISTLGGYEQY
j_call: TRBJ2-7
cdr3_length: 11
v_call: TRBV10-3

cdr3_aa: ASSFYGGTSDSYEQY
j_call: TRBJ2-7
cdr3_length: 15
v_call: TRBV7-6

cdr3_aa: ASSLSLTNTGELF
j_call: TRBJ2-2
cdr3_length: 13
v_call: TRBV7-7

cdr3_aa: ARSTNGTDSKRTEAF
j_call: TRBJ1-1
cdr3_length: 15
v_call: TRBV7-5

cdr3_aa: ASSLAALGTEQY
j_call: TRBJ2-7
cdr3_length: 12
v_call: TRBV7-2

cdr3_aa: ASSFQVGANSGANVLT
j_call: TRBJ2-6
cdr3_length: 16
v_call: TRBV10-1

cdr3_aa: ASSEALGGGSYEQY
j_call: TRBJ2-7
cdr3_length: 14
v_call: TRBV6-1

cdr3_aa: ASSQQGSSSYNEQF
j_call: TRBJ2-1
cdr3_length: 14
v_call: TRBV4-2

cdr3_aa: ASSDSDGWGGYT
j_call: TRBJ1-2
cdr3_length: 12
v_call: TRBV6-4

cdr3_aa: ASSLEGGSSSEQY
j_call: TRBJ2-7
cdr3_length: 13
v_call: TRBV7-9

cdr3_aa: ASSFHEVRRNEQY
j_call: TRBJ2-7
cdr3_length: 13
v_call: TRBV5-1

cdr3_aa: ASSMGTGYGELF
j_call: TRBJ2-2
cdr3_length: 12
v_call: TRBV19

cdr3_aa: ASSSYMNTEAF
j_call: TRBJ1-1
cdr3_length: 11
v_call: TRBV7-2

cdr3_aa: ASSRPGTSGVNEQF
j_call: TRBJ2-1
cdr3_length: 14
v_call: TRBV3-1/TRBV3-2

cdr3_aa: ASRTGLDTEAF
j_call: TRBJ1-1
cdr3_length: 11
v_call: TRBV28

cdr3_aa: ASSPLATRGPWETQY
j_call: TRBJ2-5
cdr3_length: 15
v_call: TRBV28

cdr3_aa: ASSLVARGMTNQPQH
j_call: TRBJ1-5
cdr3_length: 15
v_call: TRBV7-4

cdr3_aa: ASRGAVNYGYT
j_call: TRBJ1-2
cdr3_length: 11
v_call: TRBV28

cdr3_aa: ASTFTGTPNTGELF
j_call: TRBJ2-2
cdr3_length: 14
v_call: TRBV27

cdr3_aa: AGSSGGGQETQY
j_call: TRBJ2-5
cdr3_length: 12
v_call: TRBV5-1

cdr3_aa: ASSVDQGPMGEQY
j_call: TRBJ2-7
cdr3_length: 13
v_call: TRBV9

cdr3_aa: ASSRTEMISYNEQF
j_call: TRBJ2-1
cdr3_length: 14
v_call: TRBV7-8

cdr3_aa: ASSLVPGGGTDTQY
j_call: TRBJ2-3
cdr3_length: 14
v_call: TRBV7-6

cdr3_aa: SVDWGCGNQPQH
j_call: TRBJ1-5
cdr3_length: 12
v_call: TRBV29-1

cdr3_aa: ASSIAPGQEDNEQF
j_call: TRBJ2-1
cdr3_length: 14
v_call: TRBV19

cdr3_aa: ARPWGELF
j_call: TRBJ2-2
cdr3_length: 8
v_call: TRBV5-8

cdr3_aa: ASSPRQTGNTIY
j_call: TRBJ1-3
cdr3_length: 12
v_call: TRBV18

cdr3_aa: ASSSMGDRVNTEAF
j_call: TRBJ1-1
cdr3_length: 14
v_call: TRBV5-1

cdr3_aa: AISSGTGGEAF
j_call: TRBJ1-1
cdr3_length: 11
v_call: TRBV10-3